Reported below is one TCR beta chain. The junction differs from germline at one of its ends, possibly a read error. The germline V gene encodes CDR1 SGDLS and CDR2 YYNGEE. This CDR3 comprises 17 residues. Using immunoSEQ multiplex PCR, the repertoire was profiled, and TCRdb retains in-frame clones only, with some absent. The repertoire holds just over 2,000,000 clones, with 90% to 95% as singletons. The sample is drawn from a study of shared clonotypes between healthy human individuals. The sequence derives from a man between 18 and 29 years old in good health. The V and J genes are TRBV9 and TRBJ2-3, with 14 nucleotides matching TRBD2. The sequenced sample was naive CD4+ T cells sorted from blood. Subset noted: CD45RA+ positively selected. The CDR3: CVSSVRGLAGGTDTQYF. CDR3 in DNA: TGTGTCAGCAGCGTCCGGGGACTAGCGGGAGGCACAGATACGCAGTATTTT.